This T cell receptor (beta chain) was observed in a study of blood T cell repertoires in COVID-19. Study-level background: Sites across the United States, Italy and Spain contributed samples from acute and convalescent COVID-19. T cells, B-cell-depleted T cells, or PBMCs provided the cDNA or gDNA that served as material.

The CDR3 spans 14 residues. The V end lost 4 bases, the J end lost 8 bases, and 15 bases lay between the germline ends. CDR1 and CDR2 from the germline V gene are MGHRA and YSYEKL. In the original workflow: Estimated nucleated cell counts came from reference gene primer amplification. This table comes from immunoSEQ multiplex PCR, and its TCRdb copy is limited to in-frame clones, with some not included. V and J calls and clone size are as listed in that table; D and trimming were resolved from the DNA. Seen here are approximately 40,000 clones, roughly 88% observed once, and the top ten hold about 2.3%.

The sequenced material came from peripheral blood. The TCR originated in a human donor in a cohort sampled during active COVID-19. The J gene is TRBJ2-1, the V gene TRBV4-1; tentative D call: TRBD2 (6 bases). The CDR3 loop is CASSPKVSGDEQFF. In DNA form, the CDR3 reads TGCGCCAGCAGCCCGAAGGTCTCGGGGGATGAGCAGTTCTTC.